The T cell receptor beta chain under discussion was sequenced for a study of blood T cell repertoires in COVID-19. Participant ages covered about 18 to 89 years across about two dozen US areas. In the original analysis: Scientists estimated how many nucleated cells there were by amplifying reference gene primers. The repertoire was sequenced with immunoSEQ multiplex PCR; TCRdb's copy has only in-frame clones and lacks some. The V and J calls and clone size are taken from that table; D and trimming were inferred from the DNA. The sample includes around 500,000 clones, more than 75% of them seen just once. Sample: PBMCs or T cells enriched from blood (not recorded which). This clonotype was sampled from a woman aged 40 to 55 who had recovered from COVID-19.

As DNA, the CDR3 is TGTGCCACCAGTGATTATAGGACAGCAAAGGGCTACACCTTC. It translates to CATSDYRTAKGYTF. The V gene is TRBV24-1, the J gene TRBJ1-2; TRBD1 is a possible D gene (6 bases). Germline assignment: CDR1 KGHDR and CDR2 SFDVKD. This CDR3 comprises 14 residues. The germline V and J ends were trimmed by 2 bases and 8 bases, with 14 bases remaining between them.